These T cell receptor beta chains were read from a single sample in a study of cytomegalovirus exposure and HLA in healthy donors. Data came from immunoSEQ multiplex PCR; TCRdb stores just in-frame clones and leaves some out. The sample has about 180,000 clones; roughly three quarters are singletons. The sample consisted of PBMCs. The receptor source for this set is a woman in her forties or fifties in good health and CMV-seropositive. CDR3s include the opening cysteine and the closing phenylalanine or tryptophan. Fields, in order: J gene, clone size, CDR3 length, V gene, D gene, CDR3 DNA, CDR3 protein. D genes are given only for firm matches. Expanded clones are given a class, and other clones once, few, many or no size at all.

TRBJ1-2,-,11,TRBV6-5,-,TGTGCAGGAGGAGGTAACTATGGCTACACCTTC,CAGGGNYGYTF
TRBJ1-4,few,15,TRBV6-1,TRBD1,TGTGCCAGCAATGGGGGAGGGACAGGGGGTGGAAAACTGTTTTTT,CASNGGGTGGGKLFF
TRBJ2-1,-,15,TRBV4-3,-,TGCGCCAGCAGCCAAGATCTGTCCGAGACAATTGAGCAGTTCTTC,CASSQDLSETIEQFF
TRBJ2-1,-,16,TRBV7-6,-,TGTGCCAGCAGCCCCGTGGTGTCGGAGTTCTACAATGAGCAGTTCTTC,CASSPVVSEFYNEQFF
TRBJ1-4,-,15,TRBV19,TRBD1,TGTGCCAGTAGTAACCGACAGGGGGCTAATGAAAAACTGTTTTTT,CASSNRQGANEKLFF
TRBJ2-2,-,16,TRBV10-3,-,TGTGCCATCAGTGAGTCTGTCACATCGAACACCGGGGAGCTGTTTTTT,CAISESVTSNTGELFF
TRBJ2-5,-,15,TRBV4-3,-,TGCGCCAGCAGCCAAGATTCCACTAGCAGGCAGACCCAGTACTTC,CASSQDSTSRQTQYF
TRBJ1-1,-,14,TRBV6-1,-,TGTGCCAGCAGAAGACAGGAATTGAACACTGAAGCTTTCTTT,CASRRQELNTEAFF
TRBJ1-2,-,14,TRBV6-1,TRBD1,TGTGCCAGCTTTAGGGAGGGGACAGGCTATGGCTACACCTTC,CASFREGTGYGYTF
TRBJ1-1,-,12,TRBV6-5,-,TGTGCCAGCAGTAGGGGGAACACTGAAGCTTTCTTT,CASSRGNTEAFF
TRBJ2-1,-,15,TRBV10-1,TRBD1,TGCGCCAGCAGTGGGACAGGGGTCGAGGACAATGAGCAGTTCTTC,CASSGTGVEDNEQFF
TRBJ1-4,-,14,TRBV5-1,-,TGCGCCAGCAGCTTGGACGAGGGCTCTGGAAAACTGTTTTTT,CASSLDEGSGKLFF
TRBJ1-3,-,16,TRBV10-3,-,TGTGCCATCAGCGAGCTTGAAGGGACTAGCCGAAACGCCATATATTTT,CAISELEGTSRNAIYF
TRBJ2-5,-,15,TRBV5-1,-,TGCGCCAGCAGCTTGGTATTTACTAGACAAGAGACCCAGTACTTC,CASSLVFTRQETQYF
TRBJ1-1,-,16,TRBV11-2,TRBD1,TGTGCCAGCAGCCGCGACAGGGCTCTTTCTTACACTGAAGCTTTCTTT,CASSRDRALSYTEAFF
TRBJ2-6,-,14,TRBV29-1,TRBD1,TGCAGCGTACAGGGGGCATCAGGGGCCAACGTCCTGACTTTC,CSVQGASGANVLTF
TRBJ2-5,few,15,TRBV5-1,TRBD2,TGCGCCAGCAGCTTAAGCGGGAGGTACCAAGAGACCCAGTACTTC,CASSLSGRYQETQYF
TRBJ2-1,-,16,TRBV30,TRBD2,TGTGCCTGGAGTGTAAAAGGTGGCGGGAGGGCCAGGGAGCAGTTCTTC,CAWSVKGGGRAREQFF
TRBJ1-1,-,14,TRBV5-1,TRBD1,TGCGCCAGCAGCTTGGGACAGGGGCTTTCTGAAGCTTTCTTT,CASSLGQGLSEAFF
TRBJ1-2,-,14,TRBV7-2,TRBD1,TGTGCCAGCAGCGGCACAGGGGGTGGTAGAGGCTACACCTTC,CASSGTGGGRGYTF
TRBJ1-1,-,16,TRBV5-8,-,TGTGCCAGCAGCTGGCCCGAGGGTGCAGGAGGGACTGAAGCTTTCTTT,CASSWPEGAGGTEAFF
TRBJ1-2,-,13,TRBV5-4,TRBD1,TGTGCCAGCAGCGAGGGACAGGGGGGTGGCTACACCTTC,CASSEGQGGGYTF
TRBJ2-5,-,12,TRBV9,-,TGTGCCAGCAGCACAACGCAAGAGACCCAGTACTTC,CASSTTQETQYF
TRBJ2-1,once,12,TRBV10-3,-,TGTGCCATCAGAGGGGCTGTCAATGAGCAGTTCTTC,CAIRGAVNEQFF
TRBJ1-1,-,15,TRBV2,-,TGTGCCAGCAGTGAGGGGGGAACAGGCGCCCAGCGGGCTTTCTTT,CASSEGGTGAQRAFF
TRBJ1-1,-,15,TRBV10-3,TRBD1,TGTGCCATCAGCGTCGGACAGGGAAAGGGCACTGAAGCTTTCTTT,CAISVGQGKGTEAFF
TRBJ2-5,-,13,TRBV5-8,-,TGTGCCAGCATCAACCGGTGGGAGGAGACCCAGTACTTC,CASINRWEETQYF
TRBJ2-3,-,16,TRBV5-6,TRBD2,TGTGCCAGCAGCTGGTCGGCGGCTAGCGGAGCGGATACGCAGTATTTT,CASSWSAASGADTQYF
TRBJ1-2,-,13,TRBV29-1,TRBD1,TGCAGCGTTGTGACAGGGGCAGACTATGGCTACACCTTC,CSVVTGADYGYTF
TRBJ1-2,-,12,TRBV6-6,-,TGTGCCAGCAGTTACTCTAGTGATGGCTACACCTTC,CASSYSSDGYTF
TRBJ2-2,-,12,TRBV7-7,-,TGTGCAACAGCCTCCTACACCGGGGAGCTGTTTTTT,CATASYTGELFF
TRBJ2-5,-,13,TRBV7-7,-,TGTGCTAGCAGCGGAGTAGCCTGGGAGACCCAGTACTTC,CASSGVAWETQYF
TRBJ2-1,few,19,TRBV10-3,TRBD2,TGTGCCATCAGTACATCGACTAGCGGGGCGGGAGTTCCCTACAATGAGCAGTTCTTC,CAISTSTSGAGVPYNEQFF
TRBJ2-5,-,17,TRBV4-2,TRBD2,TGTGCCAGCAGCCCCCGCGGGACTAGCCAATCAAAAGAGACCCAGTACTTC,CASSPRGTSQSKETQYF
TRBJ1-4,-,16,TRBV4-3,TRBD1,TGCGCCAGCAGCCAAGACAAAGGACAGGGCAGGGAAAAACTGTTTTTT,CASSQDKGQGREKLFF
TRBJ1-4,-,14,TRBV18,-,TGTGCCAGCTCACCGGCAGGGCCTAATGAAAAACTGTTTTTT,CASSPAGPNEKLFF
TRBJ2-6,-,17,TRBV7-6,-,TGTGCCAGCAGCTTAGGAGAGACAGGCTCTGGGGCCAACGTCCTGACTTTC,CASSLGETGSGANVLTF